The 26 T cell receptor beta chains below all came from one sample that was sequenced in a study of cytomegalovirus exposure and HLA in healthy donors (dated by TCRdb to about 2017). Library creation used the immunoSEQ multiplex PCR assay. The multiplex PCR relied on a mix of 60 forward primers for TCR Vbeta segments and 13 reverse primers for TCR Jbeta segments. This immuneACCESS table, as held by TCRdb, lists in-frame sequences with V and J called but not all clones. Of the missing ones, under half trace to an unresolved V gene in checked studies; the others have no known cause. The sample has more than 150,000 clones on record, about 80% of them singletons. The ten most abundant clones make up 5.5% to 8.5% of the sample. The sequenced material came from PBMCs. All receptors come from a woman aged 45 to 65 in good health and CMV-seropositive.

The rearrangement links TRBV2 to TRBJ2-3, with a tentative D call TRBD2 (6 bases). V was clipped by 5 bases and J by 3 bases, with 18 bases between them. This CDR3 is built from 16 residues. From germline, CDR1 is SNHLY and CDR2 FYNNEI. The CDR3 nucleotides read TGTGCCAGCAGTTGGGCAGGAGGGCTAGCTACAGATACGCAGTATTTT. Translation: CASSWAGGLATDTQYF.

The chain recombines TRBV7-2 with TRBJ2-1, with 11 bases aligning to TRBD2. The germline V gene encodes CDR1 SGHTA and CDR2 FQGNSA. Unmatched junction bases numbered 4, after V lost 4 bases and J lost 2 bases. This CDR3 has 16 amino acids. The CDR3 spells CASSSFSGGAYNEQFF. CDR3 DNA: TGTGCCAGCAGCTCTTTTAGCGGGGGGGCCTACAATGAGCAGTTCTTC.

This chain joins TRBV7-9 and TRBJ1-4, with 7 bases aligning to TRBD1. Trimming removed 4 bases from V and 0 bases from J; junction bases left unmatched: 2. There are 15 residues in the CDR3. Germline V gene sequence: CDR1 SEHNR, CDR2 FQNEAQ (reference sequence). The CDR3 coding sequence is TGTGCCAGCAGCTCAACAGGGGCAACTAATGAAAAACTGTTTTTT. It translates to CASSSTGATNEKLFF.

The chain combines TRBV7-6 with TRBJ1-3, with D possibly matching TRBD1 (5 bases). CDR1 is SGHVS and CDR2 is FNYEAQ in the germline V gene. CDR3 length equals 15 residues. Trimming removed 0 bases from V and 3 bases from J, with 9 bases in between. The CDR3 nucleotides read TGTGCCAGCAGCTTAGCGGCGGGGGTTGGAAACACCATATATTTT. It yields the protein CASSLAAGVGNTIYF.

This clone appeared once. This rearrangement joins TRBV4-1 to TRBJ1-5; no clear D. The germline V gene has CDR1 MGHRA and CDR2 YSYEKL. Trimming cost V 0 bases and J 0 bases, with 12 bases left between them. The CDR3 covers 17 residues. CDR3 nucleotide sequence: TGCGCCAGCAGCCAAGAAGATAGCCAGTATAGCAATCAGCCCCAGCATTTT. This translates into CASSQEDSQYSNQPQHF.

V and J are TRBV9 and TRBJ2-3, with D tentatively TRBD2 (7 bases). Germline-derived CDR1 and CDR2 are SGDLS and YYNGEE. This CDR3 contains 16 residues. The V and J ends lost 2 bases and 4 bases respectively, with 17 bases between them. The CDR3: CASSVVAGALADTQYF. The CDR3 DNA follows: TGTGCCAGCAGCGTGGTGGCGGGGGCCCTCGCAGATACGCAGTATTTT.

Only a few counts were recorded for this clone. The chain couples TRBV5-4 to TRBJ1-5; no definite D call. CDR1 is SGHNT and CDR2 is YYREEE in the germline V gene (reference sequence). The length of the CDR3 is 12 residues. Trimming took 6 bases from V and 5 from J, leaving 9 bases between them. CDR3 sequence reads: CASTPRDQPQHF. CDR3 nucleotide sequence: TGTGCCAGCACCCCCCGTGATCAGCCCCAGCATTTT.

V usage is TRBV27 and J usage is TRBJ2-3, with a tentative D call TRBD2 (5 bases). This CDR3 has 15 residues. Between the trimmed V and J ends, which lost 6 bases and 2 bases, there was a span of 15 bases. Per the germline V gene, CDR1 is MNHEY and CDR2 is SMNVEV (reference sequence). The CDR3 nucleotides are TGTGCCAGCAGGTCTAGCTTCTCCAACACAGATACGCAGTATTTT. Translated: CASRSSFSNTDTQYF.

The chain couples TRBV18 to TRBJ2-3; 14 nucleotides match TRBD2. The CDR3 covers 15 residues. Germline CDR1 reads KGHSH; CDR2 reads LQKENI. J gave up 5 bases and V 3 bases, and 1 base lay outside the gene matches. The CDR3 sequence: CASSPGLAGGDTQYF. For the CDR3, the DNA is TGTGCCAGCTCACCCGGACTAGCGGGGGGAGATACGCAGTATTTT.

The chain carries TRBV7-2 and TRBJ2-1; unclear D gene. This CDR3 comprises 14 residues. Trimming cost V 5 bases and J 7 bases, with 15 bases left between them. Germline CDR1 is SGHTA and CDR2 is FQGNSA. In nucleotides, the CDR3 is TGTGCCAGCAGCCCTATATTAGAACGAAATGAGCAGTTCTTC. This translates into CASSPILERNEQFF.

This clone was detected once. This sequence joins TRBV4-1 and TRBJ1-4, with TRBD1 matching over 7 bases. Germline V lookup: CDR1 MGHRA, CDR2 YSYEKL. This CDR3 comprises 18 residues. Germline trimming cut 1 base from V and 7 bases from J; bases unmatched to any gene: 15. CDR3 sequence: CASSQGLITGELGEKLFF. For the CDR3, the DNA is TGCGCCAGCAGCCAAGGCTTAATAACAGGGGAATTGGGTGAAAAACTGTTTTTT.

V gene TRBV7-6 combines with J gene TRBJ1-5; D is unclear. The germline CDR1 and CDR2 sequences are SGHVS and FNYEAQ. The V end lost 5 bases, the J end lost 2 bases, and 7 bases lay between the germline ends. The CDR3 covers 13 residues. The CDR3 is CASSPRGNQPQHF. The CDR3 DNA follows: TGTGCCAGCAGCCCCCGGGGCAATCAGCCCCAGCATTTT. Complete variable domain (other parts from reference TRBV7-6 and TRBJ1-5): GAGVSQSPRYKVTKRGQDVALRCDPISGHVSLYWYRQALGQGPEFLTYFNYEAQQDKSGLPNDRFSAERPEGSISTLTIQRTEQRDSAMYRCASSPRGNQPQHFGDGTRLSIL.

The rearrangement joins TRBV30 to TRBJ1-6; 7 bases are a match to TRBD1. The CDR3 extends over 13 amino acids. Trimming took 6 bases from V and 7 from J; bases not matched to a gene: 6. The germline gives CDR1 GTSNPN, CDR2 SVGIG (reference sequence). The CDR3 here is CACTGTDNSPLHF. CDR3 coding DNA: TGTGCCTGTACCGGGACAGACAATTCACCCCTCCACTTT.

The chain employs TRBV11-2 and TRBJ2-7; weak D call: TRBD2 (5 bases). There are 15 residues in the CDR3. Trimming stripped 0 bases from V and 2 bases from J, with 11 bases between. From germline, CDR1 is SGHAT and CDR2 FQNNGV. CDR3 sequence: CASSLEFGDTYEQYF. Written as DNA, the CDR3 is TGTGCCAGCAGCTTAGAGTTCGGGGATACCTACGAGCAGTACTTC.

V and J are TRBV6-5 and TRBJ2-1; a weak D match, TRBD1 (6 bases). CDR3 length: 15 amino acids. Germline V lookup: CDR1 MNHEY, CDR2 SVGAGI. The germline V and J ends were trimmed by 6 bases and 4 bases, with 16 bases remaining between them. The CDR3 DNA sequence: TGTGCCAGCAGACCTATCGCAGGGGAATACAATGAGCAGTTCTTC. Its protein product is CASRPIAGEYNEQFF.

This rearrangement joins TRBV27 to TRBJ2-7; D is possibly TRBD1 (6 bases). V was pared by 4 bases and J by 4 bases, with 20 bases between. The CDR3 sequence is 16 residues long. Germline V gene sequence: CDR1 MNHEY, CDR2 SMNVEV (reference sequence). The CDR3 reads CASSSRLGARVYEQYF. In DNA form, the CDR3 reads TGTGCCAGCAGTTCCCGACTGGGGGCCAGGGTTTACGAGCAGTACTTC.

About this clone itself: Other DNA sequences from this sample encode an identical CDR3 as well. The chain employs TRBV27 and TRBJ1-1; D is ambiguous. The CDR3 spans 13 residues. The germline CDR1 and CDR2 sequences are MNHEY and SMNVEV (reference sequence). The V end was cut by 6 bases, the J end by 0 bases, with 8 bases between. This CDR3 reads CASSLFLNTEAFF. In DNA, the CDR3 is TGTGCCAGCAGCCTTTTTTTGAACACTGAAGCTTTCTTT.

The chain carries TRBV6-1 and TRBJ2-7; D call uncertain. CDR1 is MNHNS and CDR2 is SASEGT in the germline V gene. CDR3 length: 13 amino acids. The V end was cut by 5 bases, the J end by 2 bases, with 10 bases between. CDR3 sequence (DNA): TGTGCCAGCAGTCCCGGCGGCCCCTACGAGCAGTACTTC. It is translated as CASSPGGPYEQYF.

The V call is TRBV29-1, the J call TRBJ2-1, with D possibly being TRBD1 (5 bases). Trimming shortened V by 1 base and J by 3 bases, and 13 bases separated the two germline ends. The CDR3 length is 15 residues. The germline CDR1 and CDR2 sequences are SQVTM and ANQGSEA. The CDR3 loop is CSVEGTKWGYNEQFF. Here the CDR3 DNA reads TGCAGCGTTGAAGGGACAAAGTGGGGCTACAATGAGCAGTTCTTC.

This clone was picked up a small number of times. CDR3 amino acids: CASSLGTGAYEQYF. CDR3 nucleotide sequence: TGTGCCAGCAGCCTCGGGACAGGGGCCTACGAGCAGTACTTC. V usage is TRBV7-2 and J usage is TRBJ2-7, with TRBD1 matching 10 bases. The CDR3 loop spans 14 amino acids. Germline CDR1 reads SGHTA; CDR2 reads FQGNSA. The V and J ends lost 5 bases and 2 bases, in that order; junction bases with no gene match: 3.

This clone was counted between two and nine times. The chain has TRBV5-5 and TRBJ2-2, with 7 bases that match TRBD1. V lost 5 bases, J lost 6 bases, and 13 bases stayed unmatched. This CDR3 contains 16 residues. The V gene's germline CDR1 is SGHKS and CDR2 YYEKEE (reference sequence). CDR3 in DNA: TGTGCCAGCAGGTTGATTCGCCCAGGGGGAGCCGGGGAGCTGTTTTTT. It yields the protein CASRLIRPGGAGELFF.

This clone was picked up one time. V is TRBV5-1 and J is TRBJ2-1; D perhaps matches TRBD1 (6 bases). V was cut by 0 bases and J by 7 bases, with 8 bases left in between. Germline values: CDR1 SGHRS, CDR2 YFSETQ. The CDR3 spans 13 residues. CDR3 nucleotides: TGCGCCAGCAGCTTGGAGGGGGTAAATGAGCAGTTCTTC. Translating it yields CASSLEGVNEQFF. Variable domain in full (rest from reference TRBV5-1 and TRBJ2-1): KAGVTQTPRYLIKTRGQQVTLSCSPISGHRSVSWYQQTPGQGLQFLFEYFSETQRNKGNFPGRFSGRQFSNSRSEMNVSTLELGDSALYLCASSLEGVNEQFFGPGTRLTVL.

The V and J genes are TRBV7-2 and TRBJ2-7, with 7 bases identical to TRBD1. The V gene's germline CDR1 is SGHTA and CDR2 FQGNSA. V gave up 5 bases and J gave up 1 base; unmatched junction bases: 8. The CDR3 has 15 amino acids. CDR3 sequence (DNA): TGTGCCAGCAGCCCCGACAGGGATCCTTCCTACGAGCAGTACTTC. Protein: CASSPDRDPSYEQYF.

This clone was recorded once. The CDR3 DNA is TGTGCCAGCAGTTTATGGCAGGGGGCTAGGACTGAAGCTTTCTTT. Residues: CASSLWQGARTEAFF. The chain links TRBV27 to TRBJ1-1; the match to TRBD1 covers 8 bases. This CDR3 is 15 amino acids long. Germline trimming cut 1 base from V and 5 bases from J; bases unmatched to any gene: 6. CDR1 and CDR2 (germline): MNHEY, SMNVEV (reference sequence).

This sequence joins TRBV6-5 and TRBJ2-2, with TRBD1 identical over 7 bases. This CDR3 contains 16 residues. CDR1 is MNHEY and CDR2 is SVGAGI in the germline V gene. Unmatched junction bases numbered 5, after V lost 4 bases and J lost 0 bases. The CDR3 is CASSSSGTANTGELFF. CDR3 sequence (DNA): TGTGCCAGCAGTTCCTCTGGGACAGCGAACACCGGGGAGCTGTTTTTT.

The rearrangement links TRBV27 to TRBJ2-7, with 9 bases that match TRBD1. The germline V gene encodes CDR1 MNHEY and CDR2 SMNVEV (reference sequence). This CDR3 contains 17 residues. V shed 6 bases and J 0 bases; nucleotides not matched to a gene: 12. The CDR3 is CASSFLKGTGYSYEQYF. CDR3 DNA sequence: TGTGCCAGCAGCTTCCTGAAAGGGACAGGGTACTCCTACGAGCAGTACTTC.